This entry is about one T cell receptor beta chain. Primers: 60 Vbeta forward and 13 Jbeta reverse. Libraries were prepared by immunoSEQ multiplex PCR; TCRdb keeps only in-frame clonotypes and omits some of them. Here the sample table reports roughly 220,000 clones. V gave up 1 base and J gave up 15 bases, with 19 bases separating them. The CDR3 consists of 14 residues. In germline, CDR1 is SNHLY, CDR2 FYNNEI. The record originates from a study of cytomegalovirus exposure and HLA in healthy donors. The rearrangement joins TRBV2 to TRBJ2-1; D is undetermined. The sequenced sample was PBMCs. This TCR was recovered from a girl aged 2-10 years in good health and CMV-seropositive. The DNA of the CDR3 is TGTGCCAGCAGTGAAGAGCTCCAAACGACCGGGTCGTTCTTC. The encoded protein is CASSEELQTTGSFF.